The table lists the clone carrying this TCR beta chain with a few counts. This sample was taken from a study of STAT5B mutations in CD4+ large granular lymphocyte leukemia. Sequenced by immunoSEQ multiplex PCR; TCRdb stores in-frame clones only, minus some. The profile covers tens of thousands of clones, with approximately 81% appearing a single time and 0.25% to 0.35% taken by the ten largest. The V gene lost 4 bases and the J gene lost 2 bases, with 16 bases spanning the gap. The CDR3 totals 16 residues. Germline V gene lookup returns CDR1 WNHNN and CDR2 SYGVQD (reference sequence). Sequenced: CD4+ T cells from blood buffy coats. The sequence derives from a human donor in good health. The chain couples TRBV10-1 to TRBJ2-3; the D gene could be TRBD1 or TRBD2 (5 bases each). The CDR3 loop reads CASSGLRDGYTDTQYF. The CDR3 nucleotides read TGCGCCAGCAGTGGACTCCGGGACGGGTACACAGATACGCAGTATTTT.